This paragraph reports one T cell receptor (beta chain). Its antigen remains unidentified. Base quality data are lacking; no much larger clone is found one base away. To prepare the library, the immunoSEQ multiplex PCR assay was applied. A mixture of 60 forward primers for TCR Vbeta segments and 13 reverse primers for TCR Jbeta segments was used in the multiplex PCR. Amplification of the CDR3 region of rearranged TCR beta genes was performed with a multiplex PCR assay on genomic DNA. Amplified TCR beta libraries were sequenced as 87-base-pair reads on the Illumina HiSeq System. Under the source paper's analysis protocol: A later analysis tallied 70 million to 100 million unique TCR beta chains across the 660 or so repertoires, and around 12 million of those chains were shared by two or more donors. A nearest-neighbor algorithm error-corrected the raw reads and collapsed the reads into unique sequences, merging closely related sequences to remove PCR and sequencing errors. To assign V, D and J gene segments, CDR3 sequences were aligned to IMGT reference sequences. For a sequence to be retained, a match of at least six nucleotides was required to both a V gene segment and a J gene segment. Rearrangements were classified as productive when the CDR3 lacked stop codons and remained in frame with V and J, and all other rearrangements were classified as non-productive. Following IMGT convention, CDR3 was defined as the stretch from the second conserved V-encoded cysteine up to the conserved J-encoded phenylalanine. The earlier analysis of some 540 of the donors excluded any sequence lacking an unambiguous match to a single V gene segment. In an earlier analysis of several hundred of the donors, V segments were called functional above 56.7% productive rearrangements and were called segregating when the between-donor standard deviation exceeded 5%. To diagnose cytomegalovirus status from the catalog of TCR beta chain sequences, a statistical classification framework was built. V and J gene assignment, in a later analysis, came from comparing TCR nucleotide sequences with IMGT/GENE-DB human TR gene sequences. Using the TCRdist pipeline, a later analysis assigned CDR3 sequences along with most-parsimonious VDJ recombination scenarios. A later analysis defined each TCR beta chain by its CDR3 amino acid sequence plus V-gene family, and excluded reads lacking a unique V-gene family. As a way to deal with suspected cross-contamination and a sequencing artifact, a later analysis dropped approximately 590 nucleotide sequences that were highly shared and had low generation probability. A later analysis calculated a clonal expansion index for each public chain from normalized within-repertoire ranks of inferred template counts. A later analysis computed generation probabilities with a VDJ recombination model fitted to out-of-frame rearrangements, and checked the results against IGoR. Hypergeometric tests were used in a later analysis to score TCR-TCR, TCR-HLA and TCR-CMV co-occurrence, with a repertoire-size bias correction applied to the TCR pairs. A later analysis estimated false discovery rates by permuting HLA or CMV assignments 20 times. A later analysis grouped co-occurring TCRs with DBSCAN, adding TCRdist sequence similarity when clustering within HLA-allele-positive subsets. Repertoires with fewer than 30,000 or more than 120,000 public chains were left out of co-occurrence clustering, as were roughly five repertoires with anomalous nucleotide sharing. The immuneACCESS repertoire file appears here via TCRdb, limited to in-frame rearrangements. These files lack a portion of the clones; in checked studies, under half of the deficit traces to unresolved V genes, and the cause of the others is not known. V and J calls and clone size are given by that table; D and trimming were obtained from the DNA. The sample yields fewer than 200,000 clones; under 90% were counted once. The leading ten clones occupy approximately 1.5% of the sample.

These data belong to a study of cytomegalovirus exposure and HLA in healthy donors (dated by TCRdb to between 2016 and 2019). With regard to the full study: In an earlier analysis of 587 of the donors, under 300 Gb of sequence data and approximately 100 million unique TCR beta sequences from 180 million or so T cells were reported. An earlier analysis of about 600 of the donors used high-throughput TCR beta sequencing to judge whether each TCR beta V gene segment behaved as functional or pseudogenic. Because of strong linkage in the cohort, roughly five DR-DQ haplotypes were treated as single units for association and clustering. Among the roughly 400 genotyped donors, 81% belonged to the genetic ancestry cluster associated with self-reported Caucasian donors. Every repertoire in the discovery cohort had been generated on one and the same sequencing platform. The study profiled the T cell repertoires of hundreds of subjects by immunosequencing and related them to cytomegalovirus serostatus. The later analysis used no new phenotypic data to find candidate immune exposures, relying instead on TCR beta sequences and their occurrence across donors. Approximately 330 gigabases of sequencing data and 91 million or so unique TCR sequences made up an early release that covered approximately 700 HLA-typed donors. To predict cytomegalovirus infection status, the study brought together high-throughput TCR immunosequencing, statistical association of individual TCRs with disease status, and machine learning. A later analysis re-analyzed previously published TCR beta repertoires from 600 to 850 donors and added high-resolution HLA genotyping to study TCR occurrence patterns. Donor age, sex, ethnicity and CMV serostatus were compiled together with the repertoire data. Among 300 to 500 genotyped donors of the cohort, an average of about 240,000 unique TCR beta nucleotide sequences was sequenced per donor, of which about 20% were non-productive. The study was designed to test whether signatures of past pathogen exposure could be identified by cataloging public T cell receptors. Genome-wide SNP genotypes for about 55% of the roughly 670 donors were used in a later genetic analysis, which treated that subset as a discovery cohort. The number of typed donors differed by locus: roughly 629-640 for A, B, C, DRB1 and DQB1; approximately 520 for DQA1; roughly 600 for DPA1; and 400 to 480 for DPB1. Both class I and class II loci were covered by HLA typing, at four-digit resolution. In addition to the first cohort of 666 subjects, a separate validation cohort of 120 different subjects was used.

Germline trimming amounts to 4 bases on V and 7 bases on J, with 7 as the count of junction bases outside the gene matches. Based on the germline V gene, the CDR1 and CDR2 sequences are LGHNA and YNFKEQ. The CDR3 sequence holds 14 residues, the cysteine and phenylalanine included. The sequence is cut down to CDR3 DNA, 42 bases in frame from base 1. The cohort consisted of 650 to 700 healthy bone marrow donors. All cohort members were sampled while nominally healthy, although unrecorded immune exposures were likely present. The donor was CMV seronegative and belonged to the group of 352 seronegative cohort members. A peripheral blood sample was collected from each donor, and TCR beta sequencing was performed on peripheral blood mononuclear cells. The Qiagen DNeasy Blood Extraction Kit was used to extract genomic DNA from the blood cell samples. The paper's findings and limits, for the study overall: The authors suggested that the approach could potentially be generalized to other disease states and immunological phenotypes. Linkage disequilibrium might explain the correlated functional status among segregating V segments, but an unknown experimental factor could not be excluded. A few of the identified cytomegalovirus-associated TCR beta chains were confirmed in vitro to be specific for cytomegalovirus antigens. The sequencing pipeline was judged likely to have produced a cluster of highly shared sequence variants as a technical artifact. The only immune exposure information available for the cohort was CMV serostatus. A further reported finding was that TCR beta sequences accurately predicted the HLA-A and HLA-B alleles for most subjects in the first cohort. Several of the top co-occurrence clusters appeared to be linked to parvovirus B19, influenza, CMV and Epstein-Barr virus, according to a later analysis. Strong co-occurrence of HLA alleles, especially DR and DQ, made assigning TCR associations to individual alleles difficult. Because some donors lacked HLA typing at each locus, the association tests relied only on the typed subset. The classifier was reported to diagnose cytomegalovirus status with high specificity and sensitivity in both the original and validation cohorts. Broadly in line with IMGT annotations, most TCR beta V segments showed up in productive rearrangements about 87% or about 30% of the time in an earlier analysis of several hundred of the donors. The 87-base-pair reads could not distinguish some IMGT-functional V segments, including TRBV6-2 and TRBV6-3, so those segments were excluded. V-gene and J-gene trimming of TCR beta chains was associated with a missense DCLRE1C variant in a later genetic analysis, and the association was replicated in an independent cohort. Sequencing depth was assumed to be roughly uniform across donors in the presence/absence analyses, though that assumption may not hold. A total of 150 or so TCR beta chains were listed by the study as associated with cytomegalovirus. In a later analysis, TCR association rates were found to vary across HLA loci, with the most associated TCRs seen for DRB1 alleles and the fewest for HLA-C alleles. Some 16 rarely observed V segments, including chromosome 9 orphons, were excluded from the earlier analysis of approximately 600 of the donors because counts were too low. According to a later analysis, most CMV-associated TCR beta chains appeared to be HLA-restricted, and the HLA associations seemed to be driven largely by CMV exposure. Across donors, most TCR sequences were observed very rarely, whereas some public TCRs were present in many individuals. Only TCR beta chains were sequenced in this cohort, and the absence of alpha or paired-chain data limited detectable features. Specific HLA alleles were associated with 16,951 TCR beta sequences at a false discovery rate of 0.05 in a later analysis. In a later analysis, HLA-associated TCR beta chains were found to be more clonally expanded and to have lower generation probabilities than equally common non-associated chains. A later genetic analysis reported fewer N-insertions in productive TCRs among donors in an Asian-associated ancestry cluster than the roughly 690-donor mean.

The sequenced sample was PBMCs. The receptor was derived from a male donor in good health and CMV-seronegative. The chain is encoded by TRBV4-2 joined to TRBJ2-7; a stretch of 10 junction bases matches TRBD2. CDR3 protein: CASSLAGGSGEQYF. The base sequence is TGTGCCAGCAGCCTAGCGGGAGGATCGGGAGAGCAGTACTTC.